This record looks at one T cell receptor (beta chain) sequence and its context. The data were obtained in a study of identical twins. Healthy Caucasians alone served as donors. TCRdb re-derived calls from the 5' RACE reads in MiXCR, one entry per CDR3 protein. The sample holds more than 650,000 distinct CDR3 sequences, around 6% seen once. V lost 4 bases, J lost 1 base, and 10 bases stayed unmatched. The CDR3 consists of 18 residues. Germline CDR1 MDHEN, CDR2 SYDVKM. This clonotype originated in a man between 18 and 35 years old in good health. Specimen: naive T cells sorted from blood. The J gene is TRBJ2-5, the V gene TRBV28; the match to TRBD2 covers 12 bases. The DNA for the CDR3 is TGTGCCAGCAGTTGGGACCCTGGGACTAGCGGGCCCCAAGAGACCCAGTACTTC. This gives the protein CASSWDPGTSGPQETQYF.